This entry lists 19 T cell receptor beta chains sequenced from one sample in a study of OX40 agonist ivuxolimab in advanced cancers. The method was immunoSEQ multiplex PCR; TCRdb's version includes in-frame clones alone and lacks a portion of them. The table has approximately 40,000 clones, 75% to 90% seen once; the top ten hold around 4.2%. Sample: CD4+ or CD8+ T cells sorted from blood, taken in a trial of the OX40 agonist ivuxolimab. These receptors were taken from an adult with an advanced solid tumor such as melanoma, head and neck, liver or kidney cancer.

V and J are TRBV5-1 and TRBJ1-2; possible D gene TRBD1, 6 bases. V was shortened by 6 bases and J by 10 bases, with 19 bases between the two germline ends. This CDR3 comprises 13 residues. CDR1 is SGHRS, CDR2 YFSETQ, per germline. The CDR3: CASKERTVHDYTF. The CDR3 nucleotides are TGCGCCAGCAAGGAGAGGACAGTACACGACTACACCTTC.

The chain links TRBV18 to TRBJ1-6; D not certain. Germline CDR1 is KGHSH and CDR2 is LQKENI. This CDR3 is built from 15 residues. V lost 4 bases, J lost 8 bases, and 15 bases lay in between. The CDR3 loop reads CASSLLGIEDSPLHF. In DNA, the CDR3 is TGTGCCAGCTCACTTCTGGGCATTGAGGATTCACCCCTCCACTTT.

V and J are TRBV28 and TRBJ2-2; D gene unclear. The ends were cut back, 1 base at V and 5 bases at J, with 2 bases in the middle. Germline V gives CDR1 MDHEN, CDR2 SYDVKM. There are 12 residues in the CDR3. CDR3 sequence reads: CASSLYTGELFF. CDR3 DNA: TGTGCCAGCAGTTTATATACCGGGGAGCTGTTTTTT.

This clone showed up just a few times. The chain combines TRBV19 with TRBJ2-7; TRBD1 might be the D (6 bases). Trimming stripped 5 bases from V and 3 bases from J, with 17 bases between. The length of the CDR3 is 15 residues. Germline CDR1 reads LNHDA; CDR2 reads SQIVND (reference sequence). This CDR3 reads CASSVGTQTIYEQYF. CDR3 nucleotide sequence: TGTGCCAGTAGTGTCGGGACACAGACTATCTACGAGCAGTACTTC.

V usage is TRBV7-2 and J usage is TRBJ2-1; TRBD2 aligns across 13 bases. Germline assignment: CDR1 SGHTA and CDR2 FQGNSA. Trimming at V came to 0 bases and at J to 5 bases, leaving 1 base not matched to a gene. The CDR3 runs 16 residues. CDR3 residues: CASSLATSGGNNEQFF. In DNA form, the CDR3 reads TGTGCCAGCAGCTTAGCGACTAGCGGGGGGAACAATGAGCAGTTCTTC. The full variable domain, with the rest looked up from reference TRBV7-2 and TRBJ2-1, is GAGVSQSPSNKVTEKGKDVELRCDPISGHTALYWYRQSLGQGLEFLIYFQGNSAPDKSGLPSDRFSAERTGGSVSTLTIQRTQQEDSAVYLCASSLATSGGNNEQFFGPGTRLTVL.

There are a few counts of this clone. The chain has TRBV27 and TRBJ2-6, with D maybe TRBD1 (5 bases). V was pared by 5 bases and J by 0 bases, with 11 bases between. CDR3 length equals 16 residues. In germline, CDR1 is MNHEY, CDR2 SMNVEV (reference sequence). In nucleotides, the CDR3 is TGTGCCAGCAGTCCGCCAGGGCGCTCTGGGGCCAACGTCCTGACTTTC. It is translated as CASSPPGRSGANVLTF.

This sequence joins TRBV4-3 and TRBJ1-5; 7 bases are a match to TRBD1. V lost 0 bases to trimming and J lost 0 bases; unmatched junction nucleotides: 11. In germline, CDR1 is LGHNA, CDR2 YSLEER. The CDR3 covers 19 residues. CDR3 in amino acids: CASSQDYRTGLASNQPQHF. CDR3 in DNA: TGCGCCAGCAGCCAAGATTATCGGACAGGTTTAGCTAGCAATCAGCCCCAGCATTTT.

J is TRBJ1-2 and V is TRBV11-2; D not resolved. V gave up 3 bases and J gave up 7 bases, with 12 bases separating them. Germline V gene sequence: CDR1 SGHAT, CDR2 FQNNGV. The CDR3 is made up of 13 amino acids. CDR3 nucleotides: TGTGCCAGCAGCTTCGCAGGCCTGGCTGGCTACACCTTC. Protein: CASSFAGLAGYTF.

The V call is TRBV27, the J call TRBJ2-7, with 7 bases that match TRBD1. V gave up 5 bases and J gave up 5 bases; unmatched junction bases: 9. The CDR3 has 14 residues. Germline V CDR1 and CDR2: MNHEY, SMNVEV (reference sequence). The DNA of the CDR3 is TGTGCCAGCAGTGGAAGACAGGGAGTAGACGAGCAGTACTTC. Protein: CASSGRQGVDEQYF.

The J gene is TRBJ1-2, the V gene TRBV9, with D unclear. The length of the CDR3 is 12 residues. Germline loops: CDR1 SGDLS, CDR2 YYNGEE. Trimming took off 2 bases at V and 8 bases at J, with 10 bases between the two ends. CDR3 sequence: CASSVQLGGYTF. CDR3 in DNA: TGTGCCAGCAGCGTCCAGTTAGGAGGCTACACCTTC. Drawing the rest from reference TRBV9 and TRBJ1-2, the complete variable domain is DSGVTQTPKHLITATGQRVTLRCSPRSGDLSVYWYQQSLDQGLQFLIQYYNGEERAKGNILERFSAQQFPDLHSELNLSSLELGDSALYFCASSVQLGGYTFGSGTRLTVV.

The CDR3 region is CSQKSGRDGETQYF. The CDR3, as DNA: TGCAGCCAGAAATCGGGGAGGGACGGAGAGACCCAGTACTTC. This chain connects TRBV29-1 to TRBJ2-5; 7 bases are shared with TRBD2. Unmatched junction bases numbered 13, after V lost 8 bases and J lost 4 bases. The CDR3 totals 14 residues. Germline V CDR1 and CDR2: SQVTM, ANQGSEA.

The J gene is TRBJ1-2, the V gene TRBV2; the match to TRBD1 covers 8 bases. V lost 9 bases, J lost 8 bases, and 11 bases stayed unmatched. This CDR3 contains 13 residues. Germline loops: CDR1 SNHLY, CDR2 FYNNEI. The CDR3 DNA follows: TGTGCCAGTTCAACCTCACCAGGGGGCGGCTACACCTTC. It translates to CASSTSPGGGYTF.

The CDR3 protein is CASSLDGKFTDTQYF. The CDR3 DNA reads as TGTGCCAGCAGCTTAGACGGCAAATTTACAGATACGCAGTATTTT. The gene calls are TRBV11-2 and TRBJ2-3; D unresolved. Germline V gene sequence: CDR1 SGHAT, CDR2 FQNNGV. Trimming left V 0 bases short and J 3 bases short, with 10 bases between. The CDR3 consists of 15 residues.

With regard to this clone: The sample holds other DNA sequences that translate to the same CDR3. The chain employs TRBV7-3 and TRBJ2-3; D unclear. V was pared by 0 bases and J by 5 bases, with 9 bases between. Germline loops: CDR1 SGHTA, CDR2 FQGTGA. The CDR3 runs 14 residues. The CDR3, as DNA: TGTGCCAGCAGCTTAACGGGCGTCCAAGATACGCAGTATTTT. Amino acids: CASSLTGVQDTQYF.

The chain has TRBV28 and TRBJ1-3, with TRBD1 as a possible D gene (5 bases). V shed 7 bases and J shed 4 bases, with 11 bases lying between them. The CDR3 is 13 residues long. Per germline, CDR1 MDHEN and CDR2 SYDVKM. The CDR3 nucleotides read TGTGCCAGCATCTTCAGGGCGGGAAACACCATATATTTT. It specifies CASIFRAGNTIYF.

The chain couples TRBV5-1 to TRBJ2-7; D possibly corresponds to TRBD2 (5 bases). The CDR3 extends over 13 amino acids. Trimming left V 0 bases short and J 6 bases short, with 10 bases between. Germline lookup yields CDR1 SGHRS and CDR2 YFSETQ. Here the CDR3 DNA reads TGCGCCAGCAGCTTGGCCGGGGTTGCCGAGCAGTACTTC. Amino acids: CASSLAGVAEQYF.

This rearrangement joins TRBV4-2 to TRBJ2-1; D unclear. This CDR3 region has 12 residues. The V and J ends lost 1 base and 7 bases respectively, with 5 bases between them. Germline-derived CDR1 and CDR2 are LGHNA and YNFKEQ. The CDR3 nucleotides are TGTGCCAGCAGCCAAGCGGTGAATGAGCAGTTCTTC. This encodes CASSQAVNEQFF.

V and J are TRBV28 and TRBJ1-2, with D tentatively TRBD1 (6 bases). The length of the CDR3 is 13 residues. Trimming removed 8 bases at V and 4 bases at J, with 14 bases between. Germline loops: CDR1 MDHEN, CDR2 SYDVKM. CDR3 sequence: CASSGGRPYGYTF. The CDR3 nucleotides read TGTGCCAGCTCGGGGGGGCGCCCCTATGGCTACACCTTC.

The chain uses TRBV4-3 and TRBJ1-3; D ambiguous. V gave up 0 bases and J gave up 2 bases, with 8 bases separating them. Germline V gene lookup returns CDR1 LGHNA and CDR2 YSLEER. The CDR3 loop spans 15 amino acids. CDR3 protein: CASSQDITAGNTIYF. In nucleotides, the CDR3 is TGCGCCAGCAGCCAAGATATTACAGCTGGAAACACCATATATTTT.